The 17 T cell receptor beta chains listed next were all sequenced from one sample in a study of shared clonotypes between healthy human individuals. Clones were sequenced by immunoSEQ multiplex PCR, and TCRdb holds only the in-frame ones, with some missing. The sample holds over a million clones, 95% to 97% seen once. The sequencing sample was made of naive CD4+ T cells sorted from blood. Regarding subset: CD45RA+ positively selected. These receptors came from a man under 40 in good health.

On this clone: This CDR3 is also generated by other DNA sequences in the sample. The J gene is TRBJ1-3, the V gene TRBV5-4; 7 nucleotides line up with TRBD1. The CDR3 is 14 amino acids. J lost 7 bases, V lost 0 bases, and 4 bases had no gene match. Germline assignment: CDR1 SGHNT and CDR2 YYREEE (reference sequence). This CDR3 is CASSLGQGRNTIYF. CDR3 nucleotides: TGTGCCAGCAGCTTGGGACAGGGACGGAACACCATATATTTT.

V and J are TRBV18 and TRBJ2-4, with a possible D match to TRBD2 (6 bases). V gave up 0 bases and J gave up 6 bases, with 9 bases separating them. Germline V gene sequence: CDR1 KGHSH, CDR2 LQKENI. This CDR3 comprises 14 residues. The CDR3 nucleotides are TGTGCCAGCTCACCACCGGAGGGTCCAAACATTCAGTACTTC. It codes for CASSPPEGPNIQYF. The full variable domain, its missing parts supplied by reference TRBV18 and TRBJ2-4, is NAGVMQNPRHLVRRRGQEARLRCSPMKGHSHVYWYRQLPEEGLKFMVYLQKENIIDESGMPKERFSAEFPKEGPSILRIQQVVRGDSAAYFCASSPPEGPNIQYFGAGTRLSVL.

The J gene is TRBJ2-2, the V gene TRBV10-1, with 7 bases that match TRBD1. Germline V gene sequence: CDR1 WNHNN, CDR2 SYGVQD (reference sequence). The CDR3 totals 12 residues. V lost 5 bases, J lost 7 bases, and 1 base stayed unmatched. The CDR3 region is CASSRDSGELFF. As DNA, the CDR3 is TGCGCCAGCAGTCGGGACAGCGGGGAGCTGTTTTTT.

CDR3 in DNA: TGTGCCAGCAGTTCGACGGGGCCGGGGGACACCGGGGAGCTGTTTTTT. This encodes CASSSTGPGDTGELFF. The gene calls are TRBV27 and TRBJ2-2; a weak D match, TRBD2 (6 bases). The CDR3 spans 16 residues. From germline, CDR1 is MNHEY and CDR2 SMNVEV (reference sequence). Trimming removed 4 bases from V and 3 bases from J, with 15 bases in between.

The chain joins TRBV7-9 to TRBJ2-3, with TRBD2 matching 9 bases. The CDR3 extends over 16 amino acids. V gave up 8 bases and J gave up 1 base; unmatched junction bases: 10. Germline V lookup: CDR1 SEHNR, CDR2 FQNEAQ (reference sequence). CDR3 in amino acids: CASGAGGPLGTDTQYF. Written as DNA, the CDR3 is TGTGCCAGCGGGGCGGGAGGGCCGTTGGGCACAGATACGCAGTATTTT.

The chain links TRBV18 to TRBJ2-1, with 7 bases lining up with TRBD2. V gave up 2 bases and J gave up 8 bases; unmatched junction bases: 12. CDR1 and CDR2 (germline): KGHSH, LQKENI. The CDR3 is made up of 16 amino acids. CDR3 nucleotide sequence: TGTGCCAGCTCACCATATGAGGGAGGGCTAAGGTATGAGCAGTTCTTC. Protein sequence: CASSPYEGGLRYEQFF.

V usage is TRBV30 and J usage is TRBJ2-3; TRBD2 aligns across 9 bases. V dropped 5 bases and J dropped 7; count of bases not matched to a gene: 10. In germline, CDR1 is GTSNPN, CDR2 SVGIG (reference sequence). CDR3 length equals 14 residues. DNA for the CDR3: TGTGCCTGGGCCCCCCTAGCGGGAAGAAATACGCAGTATTTT. Protein: CAWAPLAGRNTQYF.

The V and J genes are TRBV6-1 and TRBJ1-1; 7 nucleotides line up with TRBD1. The V gene end was trimmed by 4 bases and the J gene end by 0 bases; junction bases not matched to a gene: 11. Looked up from germline, CDR1 is MNHNS and CDR2 is SASEGT. This CDR3 is built from 17 residues. CDR3: CASSGRQGAVVNTEAFF. The CDR3 nucleotides read TGTGCCAGCAGTGGACGACAGGGAGCGGTAGTGAACACTGAAGCTTTCTTT.

This chain uses TRBV10-2 with TRBJ1-4; no clear D gene. CDR1 and CDR2 from the germline V gene are WSHSY and SAAADI. The V end lost 8 bases, the J end lost 0 bases, and 13 bases lay between the germline ends. This CDR3 spans 15 amino acids. CDR3 nucleotide sequence: TGCGCCAGCGGGCATTTAGGTGCAACTAATGAAAAACTGTTTTTT. It yields the protein CASGHLGATNEKLFF.

This clone appeared once. The chain combines TRBV19 with TRBJ1-4; D is perhaps TRBD1 (5 bases). CDR1 LNHDA and CDR2 SQIVND come from the germline V gene (reference sequence). Trimming cost V 8 bases and J 7 bases, with 14 bases left between them. The CDR3 spans 13 residues. In DNA, the CDR3 is TGTGCCAGTCAACCGGGGGTGACTGAAAAACTGTTTTTT. Its protein product is CASQPGVTEKLFF.

V is TRBV10-3 and J is TRBJ2-7, with 10 bases that match TRBD2. The V segment lost 2 bases and the J segment 2 bases; nucleotides outside the gene matches: 9. CDR1 and CDR2 from the germline V gene are ENHRY and SYGVKD. CDR3 length: 17 residues. The chain's CDR3 is CAISERLAGGAAYEQYF. The CDR3 coding sequence is TGTGCCATCAGTGAGCGACTAGCGGGTGGGGCCGCCTACGAGCAGTACTTC.

This sequence joins TRBV11-2 and TRBJ2-3; D is possibly TRBD2 (5 bases). Germline CDR1 is SGHAT and CDR2 is FQNNGV. CDR3 length: 13 amino acids. The ends were cut back, 6 bases at V and 5 bases at J, with 12 bases in the middle. CDR3 DNA sequence: TGTGCCAGCAGGACACTCGCGGGAGATACGCAGTATTTT. Translating gives CASRTLAGDTQYF.

The chain is built from TRBV9 and TRBJ2-3; no clear D gene. V lost 0 bases and J 4 bases, leaving 6 bases between the germline ends. Germline assignment: CDR1 SGDLS and CDR2 YYNGEE. The CDR3 is 13 residues long. The CDR3 protein is CASSVAASDTQYF. CDR3 nucleotide sequence: TGTGCCAGCAGCGTAGCGGCTTCAGATACGCAGTATTTT. The complete variable domain, with remaining parts taken from reference TRBV9 and TRBJ2-3, reads DSGVTQTPKHLITATGQRVTLRCSPRSGDLSVYWYQQSLDQGLQFLIQYYNGEERAKGNILERFSAQQFPDLHSELNLSSLELGDSALYFCASSVAASDTQYFGPGTRLTVL.

V usage is TRBV18 and J usage is TRBJ2-1; D is possibly TRBD2 (5 bases). Deletions cut 1 base from V and 5 bases from J, with 12 bases between. CDR1 is KGHSH and CDR2 is LQKENI in the germline V gene. This CDR3 is built from 15 residues. The CDR3: CASSPLLLGNNEQFF. The CDR3 DNA sequence: TGTGCCAGCTCACCACTGTTACTCGGGAACAATGAGCAGTTCTTC.

CDR3 amino acids: CASTQRQITDTQYF. Here the CDR3 DNA reads TGTGCCAGCACCCAACGACAGATTACAGATACGCAGTATTTT. The V and J genes are TRBV7-9 and TRBJ2-3, with D perhaps TRBD1 (5 bases). The germline V gene encodes CDR1 SEHNR and CDR2 FQNEAQ (reference sequence). V was trimmed by 7 bases and J by 3 bases, leaving 14 bases between them. The CDR3 extends over 14 amino acids.

The CDR3 DNA reads as TGTGCCAGCAGCGCCGGGACAGGGGGCACCGGGGAGCTGTTTTTT. Residues: CASSAGTGGTGELFF. The chain is built from TRBV9 and TRBJ2-2; 11 positions match TRBD1. Germline values: CDR1 SGDLS, CDR2 YYNGEE. Unmatched junction bases numbered 2, after V lost 3 bases and J lost 4 bases. The CDR3 has 15 amino acids.

The chain combines TRBV14 with TRBJ2-5, with TRBD2 matching 8 bases. Germline trimming cut 3 bases from V and 5 bases from J; bases unmatched to any gene: 11. The CDR3 runs to 16 residues. CDR1 and CDR2 from the germline V gene are SGHDN and FVKESK. The CDR3 is CASSHRRGGFRETQYF. The DNA for the CDR3 is TGTGCCAGCAGCCACCGCCGCGGGGGGTTTAGGGAGACCCAGTACTTC.